These 26 T cell receptor beta chains share one sample of origin, sequenced in a study of blood T cells in healthy people across ages. Together with a sample-barcoded 5' primer, a J-beta primer mix was included in a second PCR lasting about 7 to 12 cycles. One entry per CDR3 protein results from TCRdb running MiXCR on the 5' RACE reads. The sample lists more than 750,000 distinct CDR3 sequences; approximately 32% were seen once. These data also formed part of another study, on T cells of mothers and their children.

Sequencing used blood. Source of these receptors: a woman in her 40s in good health.

This rearrangement joins TRBV12-3 or TRBV12-4 to TRBJ2-3; D is uncertain. Trimming took off 6 bases at V and 4 bases at J, with 8 bases between the two ends. There are 12 residues in the CDR3. CDR3 amino acids: CASRAPPDTQYF. Written as DNA, the CDR3 is TGTGCCAGCAGAGCCCCCCCAGATACGCAGTATTTT.

This clonotype was counted a few times. A much larger clone differs by one base, so this may be a read error. This chain's CDR3 is CASRGQGVWGTQYF. The CDR3 DNA reads as TGTGCCAGCAGAGGACAGGGGGTATGGGGGACCCAGTACTTC. The V call is TRBV27, the J call TRBJ2-7; 10 nucleotides align to TRBD1. The J call may be wrong; the DNA end is better matched by TRBJ2-5. CDR3 size: 14 residues. Germline V gene lookup returns CDR1 MNHEY and CDR2 SMNVEV (reference sequence).

The J gene is TRBJ1-2, the V gene TRBV7-2; the D gene is possibly TRBD1 (5 bases). Germline V gives CDR1 SGHTA, CDR2 FQGNSA. The V gene lost 5 bases and the J gene lost 3 bases, with 16 bases spanning the gap. CDR3 length: 15 amino acids. For the CDR3, the DNA is TGTGCCAGCAGCCCGGGCGCGGGGCGGGACTATGGCTACACCTTC. Amino acid sequence: CASSPGAGRDYGYTF.

The chain links TRBV24-1 to TRBJ1-2; no clear D. This CDR3 contains 13 residues. Looked up from germline, CDR1 is KGHDR and CDR2 is SFDVKD. The V gene lost 1 base and the J gene lost 6 bases, with 8 bases spanning the gap. The CDR3 reads CATSDFTGDGYTF. The CDR3 DNA sequence: TGTGCCACCAGTGATTTCACTGGGGATGGCTACACCTTC.

A few counts support this clonotype. The chain couples TRBV12-3 or TRBV12-4 to TRBJ1-4, with 7 bases that match TRBD1. Trimming removed 6 bases from V and 0 bases from J; junction bases left unmatched: 7. The CDR3 is 16 residues long. CDR3 bases: TGTGCCAGCAGCCTCGAAGGGGGCACAACTAATGAAAAACTGTTTTTT. It translates to CASSLEGGTTNEKLFF.

For this clonotype: Sequence at one end of the junction differs from germline and may be a read error. The CDR3 sequence is CASSEAPGGGLASHEQYF. The CDR3 DNA reads as TGTGCCAGCAGTGAAGCGCCAGGGGGCGGATTGGCCTCCCACGAGCAGTACTTC. The chain is built from TRBV2 and TRBJ2-7, with 8 nucleotides matching TRBD1. CDR3 length equals 18 residues. Germline V lookup: CDR1 SNHLY, CDR2 FYNNEI.

CDR3 sequence: CSARLSGHNQPQHF. The CDR3 DNA reads as TGCAGTGCTAGGTTGTCAGGACACAATCAGCCCCAGCATTTT. The chain combines TRBV20-1 with TRBJ1-5, with D perhaps TRBD1 (5 bases). The CDR3 runs to 14 residues. Looked up from germline, CDR1 is DFQATT and CDR2 is SNEGSKA (reference sequence). V was trimmed by 3 bases and J by 3 bases, leaving 12 bases between them.

The chain carries TRBV27 and TRBJ2-1, with 10 positions matching TRBD2. Trimming cost V 5 bases and J 4 bases; bases outside gene matches: 5. CDR3 size: 15 residues. Germline loops: CDR1 MNHEY, CDR2 SMNVEV (reference sequence). The CDR3 spells CASSLQRGGYNEQFF. Here the CDR3 DNA reads TGTGCCAGCAGTCTCCAGCGGGGGGGTTACAATGAGCAGTTCTTC.

This clonotype was seen at least ten times. The chain carries TRBV20-1 and TRBJ2-6, with 9 bases identical to TRBD1. Unmatched junction bases numbered 5, after V lost 5 bases and J lost 0 bases. The CDR3 spans 16 residues. Per germline, CDR1 DFQATT and CDR2 SNEGSKA (reference sequence). The CDR3 sequence: CSAGDRESSGANVLTF. In nucleotides, the CDR3 is TGCAGTGCTGGGGACAGGGAATCCTCTGGGGCCAACGTCCTGACTTTC.

The chain is built from TRBV29-1 and TRBJ2-1, with D possibly called TRBD1 or TRBD2 (7 bases each). The germline gives CDR1 SQVTM, CDR2 ANQGSEA. The CDR3 runs 14 residues. The V end lost 7 bases, the J end lost 2 bases, and 15 bases lay between the germline ends. The CDR3 sequence is CSGGGRGTYNEQFF. CDR3 bases: TGCAGCGGGGGGGGCAGGGGGACCTACAATGAGCAGTTCTTC.

The V gene is TRBV29-1, the J gene TRBJ1-2; D gene unclear. The germline V gene has CDR1 SQVTM and CDR2 ANQGSEA. V shed 5 bases and J shed 2 bases, with 15 bases lying between them. This CDR3 comprises 14 residues. DNA of the CDR3: TGCAGCGTTACAAATGGGCCGGGCAACTATGGCTACACCTTC. This translates into CSVTNGPGNYGYTF.

This clonotype has ten or more counts. The CDR3 DNA sequence: TGTGCCAGCAGCCAAGATCGCGGGGGCTCCTACGAGCAGTACTTC. Its protein is CASSQDRGGSYEQYF. The J gene is TRBJ2-7, the V gene TRBV4-2; 7 nucleotides match TRBD2. CDR1 is LGHNA, CDR2 YNFKEQ, per germline. The CDR3 has 15 amino acids. V was clipped by 0 bases and J by 0 bases; unmatched bases: 2.

This clonotype showed up just a few times. The chain carries TRBV11-1 and TRBJ2-2; possible D gene TRBD1, 5 bases. The CDR3 is 15 residues long. Germline loops: CDR1 SGHAT, CDR2 FQDESV (reference sequence). V was clipped by 7 bases and J by 4 bases, with 16 bases between them. The CDR3: CASIPDSRSTGELFF. CDR3 nucleotides: TGTGCCAGCATCCCCGACAGTAGATCCACCGGGGAGCTGTTTTTT.

The genes are TRBV12-3 or TRBV12-4 and TRBJ2-2; TRBD1 might be the D (6 bases). There are 15 residues in the CDR3. Trimming stripped 5 bases from V and 3 bases from J, with 13 bases between. The CDR3 region is CASSPGQTDTGELFF. CDR3 bases: TGTGCCAGCAGTCCGGGACAAACGGACACCGGGGAGCTGTTTTTT.

The chain carries TRBV20-1 and TRBJ1-1; no clear D gene. The CDR3 spans 11 residues. V lost 3 bases and J 3 bases, leaving 5 bases between the germline ends. Germline CDR1 reads DFQATT; CDR2 reads SNEGSKA (reference sequence). CDR3 loop: CSASEDTEAFF. CDR3 nucleotides: TGCAGTGCTAGCGAGGACACTGAAGCTTTCTTT.

DNA of the CDR3: TGTGCCAGCAGCTCTTCACTAGCGGGAGGATTAAGAGAGCAGTTCTTC. Its protein product is CASSSSLAGGLREQFF. The rearrangement links TRBV9 to TRBJ2-1, with 12 bases lining up with TRBD2. Unmatched junction bases numbered 12, after V lost 4 bases and J lost 10 bases. The CDR3 is 16 residues long. CDR1 is SGDLS and CDR2 is YYNGEE in the germline V gene. The full variable domain, its missing parts supplied by reference TRBV9 and TRBJ2-1, is DSGVTQTPKHLITATGQRVTLRCSPRSGDLSVYWYQQSLDQGLQFLIQYYNGEERAKGNILERFSAQQFPDLHSELNLSSLELGDSALYFCASSSSLAGGLREQFFGPGTRLTVL.

This clonotype was seen repeatedly, ten times or more. The chain has TRBV12-3 or TRBV12-4 and TRBJ2-3; 8 bases line up with TRBD1. The V and J ends lost 1 base and 3 bases, in that order; junction bases with no gene match: 3. The CDR3 extends over 15 amino acids. The CDR3 loop reads CASSLGDRKTDTQYF. CDR3 DNA sequence: TGTGCCAGCAGTTTAGGGGACAGGAAAACAGATACGCAGTATTTT.

This chain connects TRBV4-3 to TRBJ1-6; no firm D call. The V gene's germline CDR1 is LGHNA and CDR2 YSLEER. V lost 0 bases and J 8 bases, leaving 17 bases between the germline ends. This CDR3 region has 17 residues. The CDR3 loop reads CASSQDVTLSGDSPLHF. In DNA form, the CDR3 reads TGCGCCAGCAGCCAAGACGTCACCCTATCAGGTGATTCACCCCTCCACTTT.

This clonotype has just a few counts. The V and J genes are TRBV28 and TRBJ1-3; 11 bases line up with TRBD1. Germline-derived CDR1 and CDR2 are MDHEN and SYDVKM. V gave up 7 bases and J gave up 0 bases; unmatched junction bases: 8. The length of the CDR3 is 17 residues. In nucleotides, the CDR3 is TGTGCCAGCAACTCCCAAGGGACAGGGGGCTCTGGAAACACCATATATTTT. It encodes CASNSQGTGGSGNTIYF.

This clonotype came up a few times. The chain recombines TRBV5-1 with TRBJ2-4, with D hard to call. The J call may be faulty, since TRBJ2-7 better matches the DNA end. Germline CDR1 SGHRS, CDR2 YFSETQ. CDR3 length: 14 residues. CDR3 sequence: CASSSSATRSEQYF. CDR3 in DNA: TGCGCCAGCAGCTCATCAGCTACACGGAGCGAGCAGTACTTC.

Worth noting for this clonotype: A much larger clonotype is one base distant, so this may be a read error. The chain employs TRBV11-1 and TRBJ2-4; the D is unclear. Judging by the DNA end, TRBJ2-7 fits better; the J call may be wrong. This CDR3 has 17 residues. Germline values: CDR1 SGHAT, CDR2 FQDESV (reference sequence). As DNA, the CDR3 is TGCGCCAGCAGTCCTAAAGCGTGCAGAGCTTTCTCCTACGAGCAGTACTTC. It is translated as CASSPKACRAFSYEQYF.

The chain uses TRBV29-1 and TRBJ1-1; 11 bases are shared with TRBD1. V gave up 7 bases and J gave up 3 bases; unmatched junction bases: 7. CDR3 length: 14 residues. Germline CDR1 and CDR2: SQVTM and ANQGSEA. The CDR3 here is CSAADRGLDTEAFF. DNA for the CDR3: TGCAGCGCCGCGGACAGGGGGCTGGACACTGAAGCTTTCTTT.

The chain recombines TRBV6-6 with TRBJ1-4; 9 bases fit TRBD1. CDR1 is MNHNY and CDR2 is SVGAGI in the germline V gene (reference sequence). This CDR3 spans 15 amino acids. Trimming removed 6 bases from V and 4 bases from J; junction bases left unmatched: 6. The CDR3 loop is CASRDRGRGNEKLFF. The CDR3 DNA reads as TGTGCCAGCAGAGACAGGGGGAGGGGTAATGAAAAACTGTTTTTT.

This clonotype has only a few counts. This chain links TRBV5-1 with TRBJ2-5; 12 bases are shared with TRBD2. V was clipped by 3 bases and J by 4 bases; unmatched bases: 10. The CDR3 is made up of 17 amino acids. Germline lookup yields CDR1 SGHRS and CDR2 YFSETQ. Here the CDR3 reads CASSSRRLAGGRETQYF. CDR3 bases: TGCGCCAGCAGCTCCCGGCGGCTAGCGGGGGGGCGAGAGACCCAGTACTTC.

This chain connects TRBV10-3 to TRBJ2-1; 7 positions agree with TRBD2. This CDR3 has 16 residues. V shed 0 bases, J shed 5 bases, and the junction held 7 bases outside the gene matches. Per the germline V gene, CDR1 is ENHRY and CDR2 is SYGVKD. The chain's CDR3 is CAISESVASGDNEQFF. The CDR3 bases are TGTGCCATCAGTGAGTCTGTGGCTAGCGGTGACAATGAGCAGTTCTTC.

The chain combines TRBV12-3 or TRBV12-4 with TRBJ2-3; TRBD1 matches 10 bases. CDR3 length: 15 amino acids. The V gene end was trimmed by 6 bases and the J gene end by 3 bases; junction bases not matched to a gene: 6. The CDR3 here is CASRGTGAWTDTQYF. For the CDR3, the DNA is TGTGCCAGCAGGGGGACAGGGGCTTGGACAGATACGCAGTATTTT.